This T cell receptor beta chain derives from a study of T-cell memory formation after mild COVID-19 (dated by TCRdb to the early 2020s). About the investigation overall: Most TCR sequence clusters were specific to one of the two donors. Longitudinal TCRalpha and TCRbeta repertoire sequencing tracked T-cell clones expanding and contracting after mild COVID-19 in a couple of donors. Two young, previously healthy adult volunteers made up the cohort, one male and one female. The paper as a whole reports these results and caveats: Clones contracting from day 15 to 85 had balanced CD4/CD8 phenotypes, while a second wave expanding from day 15 to 37 was biased towards CD4+. Only a couple of mild cases were covered by the study, and larger cohorts that include severe cases with pre-infection samples were considered necessary. Some responding clones were found in pre-infection memory, which suggests that pre-existing cross-reactive memory T cells took part in the SARS-CoV-2 response. SARS-CoV-2 specificity was not confirmed for the second-wave clones peaking on day 37. Contracting CD4+ clones appeared mostly in the CM and EM memory subsets, whereas CD8+ clones were enriched in EMRA.

These reads were obtained on an Illumina NovaSeq 6000. cDNA libraries for TCRalpha and TCRbeta were prepared by 5'RACE using constant-segment primers, with sample barcodes and unique molecular identifiers added. Trizol reagent was used to extract RNA from every sample. Library amplification was performed in two PCR steps, and a second sample barcode and Illumina TruSeq adapters were introduced in the second step. The libraries were sequenced on an Illumina NovaSeq using 2 x 150 bp paired-end reads. Turning to the authors' computational methods: Demultiplexing of reads and collapsing into UMI-guided consensus sequences were performed with migec v1.2.7. Using mixcr v2.1.11, the UMI consensuses were aligned to TRA and TRB V and J templates and assembled into clonotypes. A clonotype was counted as expanded or contracted only if both edgeR and NoisET called the change significant, with noise models trained on biological replicates. For edgeR calls, the cutoffs were a false discovery rate-adjusted p below 0.01 and a log2 fold-change threshold of 1. As an exploratory analysis of dynamics, PCA with hierarchical clustering was applied to max-normalized trajectories of the 1000 most abundant clonotypes. Each responding clone was given a CD4 or CD8 phenotype based on the CD4+ and CD8+ repertoires, which had been sequenced separately. The public reads were run again by TCRdb, first through fastp at Q25 and then through MiXCR, and only productive beta chains were kept. Every CDR3 protein is listed once, alongside the most common genes and DNA of its rows. TCRdb, rather than the study authors, made the V and J calls. The sample table contains tens of thousands of distinct CDR3 sequences; only one count was recorded for about 12% of them. The ten largest clones capture roughly 15% of the sample.

Ficoll-Paque density gradient centrifugation was the method used to isolate PBMCs. Inclusive of the bounding cysteine and phenylalanine, the CDR3 is 14 residues long. Left in the record is the CDR3 DNA by itself, 42 bases read in frame from the first base. The V end loses 6 bases and the J end loses 2 bases, and a stretch of 14 bases separates them. CDR1 SEHNR and CDR2 FQNEAQ were looked up in the germline V gene (reference sequence). This clonotype was seen at least ten times. Its antigen is still unknown. No qualities accompany the bases; no much larger clone lies one base away. The specimen sequenced was PBMCs or a T cell subset sorted from them (not recorded which). The clonotype comes from an adult woman who had mild COVID-19 (a few samples of this study predate the infection). The sample titles of this study are shuffled in the database, so cell type and time point are left out; the donor was told from shared clones. This receptor chain uses TRBV7-9 and TRBJ2-7; a weak D assignment points to TRBD1 (6 bases agree). The DNA reads TGTGCCAGCAGGAAGACGGGACAAACCTACGAGCAGTACTTC. The encoded protein is CASRKTGQTYEQYF. Beyond the CDR3, the reference TRBV7-9 and TRBJ2-7 genes provide the residues; the full variable domain reads: DTGVSQNPRHKITKRGQNVTFRCDPISEHNRLYWYRQTLGQGPEFLTYFQNEAQLEKSRLLSDRFSAERPKGSFSTLEIQRTEQGDSAMYLCASRKTGQTYEQYFGPGTRLTVT.